This T cell receptor (beta chain) was sequenced for a study of blood T cells in healthy people across ages. Study-level points and caveats: In long-lived donors, naive CD4+ cell counts and diversity exceeded those of aged donors. In older individuals, TCR beta diversity per million T cells was lower, falling roughly linearly with age.

As to this clonotype: Its antigen is as yet unknown.

For the second PCR, which ran for about 6 to 11 cycles, a sample-barcoded 5' primer and a J-beta primer mix were used. TCRdb independently ran MiXCR on the 5' RACE reads; one entry per CDR3 protein. The data hold about 1,800,000 distinct CDR3 sequences, with approximately 28% observed a single time. Every sample yielded at least 6.5 million isolated PBMCs. Sequencing was carried out using blood. The origin of this receptor is a woman in her 30s in good health.

The CDR3 region is CASSSGQGATSGEQFF. The CDR3 DNA follows: TGTGCCAGCAGCTCGGGACAGGGGGCCACAAGTGGTGAGCAGTTCTTC. The V gene is TRBV7-2, the J gene TRBJ2-1; 12 bases match TRBD1. The CDR3 loop spans 16 amino acids. CDR1 and CDR2 (germline): SGHTA, FQGNSA. V was pared by 4 bases and J by 9 bases, with 10 bases of the junction left unmatched.